Listed below are T cell receptor beta chains from one sample, sequenced in a study of T cells in localized non-small cell lung cancer. Some clones are missing from TCRdb's copy, which holds only in-frame ones; the method was immunoSEQ multiplex PCR. This sample has approximately 2,000 clones; roughly 30% occur once, and the top ten carry about 20%. The sample here was normal lung tissue next to the tumor, taken before any cancer treatment. All receptors come from an older male donor with stage I squamous cell lung carcinoma. Both conserved end residues are part of each CDR3. Fields, in order: V gene, clone size, CDR3 length, J gene, D gene, CDR3 protein, CDR3 DNA. A D gene is named only where the DNA matches it firmly. For some rows the clone size is stated as once, few or many, or as a class when expanded; others skip it.

V gene: TRBV18; clone size: -; CDR3 length: 19; J gene: TRBJ1-2; D gene: -; CDR3 protein: CASSPSRGGETDSRYGYIF; CDR3 DNA: TGTGCCAGCTCACCATCGAGAGGGGGTGAAACGGACTCCCGCTATGGCTACATCTTC
V gene: TRBV6-8; clone size: -; CDR3 length: 14; J gene: TRBJ1-5; D gene: -; CDR3 protein: CATRDIRSNQPQHF; CDR3 DNA: TGTGCCACGAGGGACATACGTAGCAATCAGCCCCAGCATTTT
V gene: TRBV28; clone size: -; CDR3 length: 14; J gene: TRBJ1-1; D gene: TRBD1; CDR3 protein: CASSPSGTGTEAFF; CDR3 DNA: TGTGCCAGCAGTCCCTCCGGGACAGGGACTGAAGCTTTCTTT
V gene: TRBV11-3; clone size: -; CDR3 length: 15; J gene: TRBJ1-6; D gene: TRBD1; CDR3 protein: CASSLSGDSNSPLHF; CDR3 DNA: TGTGCCAGCAGCCTCTCGGGGGACAGCAATTCACCCCTCCACTTT
V gene: TRBV19; clone size: -; CDR3 length: 14; J gene: TRBJ1-2; D gene: -; CDR3 protein: CASSIREGYYGYTF; CDR3 DNA: TGTGCCAGTAGTATACGGGAAGGGTACTATGGCTACACCTTC
V gene: TRBV11-3; clone size: medium-sized; CDR3 length: 15; J gene: TRBJ2-7; D gene: -; CDR3 protein: CASSRGDGSSYEQYF; CDR3 DNA: TGTGCCAGCAGCCGCGGAGACGGGAGCTCCTACGAGCAGTACTTC
V gene: TRBV6-8; clone size: hyperexpanded; CDR3 length: 15; J gene: TRBJ1-5; D gene: TRBD1; CDR3 protein: CASSGQGYSNQPQHF; CDR3 DNA: TGTGCCAGCAGTGGACAGGGCTATAGCAATCAGCCCCAGCATTTT
V gene: TRBV11-3; clone size: few; CDR3 length: 15; J gene: TRBJ2-1; D gene: -; CDR3 protein: CASSLEGGLWNEQFF; CDR3 DNA: TGTGCCAGCAGCTTAGAGGGCGGCCTGTGGAATGAGCAGTTCTTC
V gene: TRBV6-8; clone size: medium-sized; CDR3 length: 16; J gene: TRBJ1-2; D gene: TRBD1; CDR3 protein: CASIKLTSGQGNGYTF; CDR3 DNA: TGTGCCAGCATCAAATTAACCTCGGGACAGGGCAATGGCTACACCTTC
V gene: TRBV6-9; clone size: -; CDR3 length: 13; J gene: TRBJ2-1; D gene: TRBD2; CDR3 protein: CAISVTSGDEQFF; CDR3 DNA: TGTGCCATCAGCGTGACTAGCGGTGATGAGCAGTTCTTC
V gene: TRBV18; clone size: -; CDR3 length: 13; J gene: TRBJ2-1; D gene: TRBD2; CDR3 protein: CASSAGGYNEQFF; CDR3 DNA: TGTGCCAGCTCAGCGGGGGGGTACAATGAGCAGTTCTTC
V gene: TRBV11-3; clone size: medium-sized; CDR3 length: 16; J gene: TRBJ2-7; D gene: -; CDR3 protein: CASSSLMGGAEYEQYF; CDR3 DNA: TGTGCCAGCAGCTCCTTGATGGGGGGGGCCGAGTACGAGCAGTACTTC
V gene: TRBV18; clone size: -; CDR3 length: 16; J gene: TRBJ2-1; D gene: -; CDR3 protein: CASSRNWESSYNEQFF; CDR3 DNA: TGTGCCAGCTCCCGCAATTGGGAGAGCTCCTACAATGAGCAGTTCTTC
V gene: TRBV9; clone size: few; CDR3 length: 13; J gene: TRBJ2-7; D gene: -; CDR3 protein: CASSVATGYEQYF; CDR3 DNA: TGTGCCAGCAGCGTAGCTACAGGGTACGAGCAGTACTTC